This TCR beta chain was obtained from a study of blood T cells in healthy people across ages. General study results and limits: Considered underestimates were the diversity estimates obtained from one million T cells.

Combining a sample-barcoded 5' primer with a J-beta primer mix, a second PCR ran for about 7 to 12 cycles. Every molecule of cDNA carried a tag from a template-switch adaptor with 12 random nucleotides. Each sample yielded at least 2.5 million CDR3-containing paired-end reads. TCRdb re-derived calls from the 5' RACE reads in MiXCR, one entry per CDR3 protein. Of roughly 680,000 distinct CDR3 sequences in the sample, around 50% were seen once. Samples each yielded at least 5.5 micrograms of total RNA. After removal of 4 bases from V and 3 bases from J, the junction contained 9 bases not matched to a gene. The CDR3 is 15 amino acids. Germline V gene lookup returns CDR1 SGHRS and CDR2 YFSETQ. Comment on this clonotype: The target antigen is unknown.

Material: blood. This TCR was sampled from a woman of 80 years or more in good health. The V call is TRBV5-1, the J call TRBJ2-5; the match to TRBD1 covers 7 bases. The CDR3 is CASSLIKGGEETQYF. The DNA of the CDR3 is TGCGCCAGCAGCCTTATAAAAGGGGGCGAAGAGACCCAGTACTTC.